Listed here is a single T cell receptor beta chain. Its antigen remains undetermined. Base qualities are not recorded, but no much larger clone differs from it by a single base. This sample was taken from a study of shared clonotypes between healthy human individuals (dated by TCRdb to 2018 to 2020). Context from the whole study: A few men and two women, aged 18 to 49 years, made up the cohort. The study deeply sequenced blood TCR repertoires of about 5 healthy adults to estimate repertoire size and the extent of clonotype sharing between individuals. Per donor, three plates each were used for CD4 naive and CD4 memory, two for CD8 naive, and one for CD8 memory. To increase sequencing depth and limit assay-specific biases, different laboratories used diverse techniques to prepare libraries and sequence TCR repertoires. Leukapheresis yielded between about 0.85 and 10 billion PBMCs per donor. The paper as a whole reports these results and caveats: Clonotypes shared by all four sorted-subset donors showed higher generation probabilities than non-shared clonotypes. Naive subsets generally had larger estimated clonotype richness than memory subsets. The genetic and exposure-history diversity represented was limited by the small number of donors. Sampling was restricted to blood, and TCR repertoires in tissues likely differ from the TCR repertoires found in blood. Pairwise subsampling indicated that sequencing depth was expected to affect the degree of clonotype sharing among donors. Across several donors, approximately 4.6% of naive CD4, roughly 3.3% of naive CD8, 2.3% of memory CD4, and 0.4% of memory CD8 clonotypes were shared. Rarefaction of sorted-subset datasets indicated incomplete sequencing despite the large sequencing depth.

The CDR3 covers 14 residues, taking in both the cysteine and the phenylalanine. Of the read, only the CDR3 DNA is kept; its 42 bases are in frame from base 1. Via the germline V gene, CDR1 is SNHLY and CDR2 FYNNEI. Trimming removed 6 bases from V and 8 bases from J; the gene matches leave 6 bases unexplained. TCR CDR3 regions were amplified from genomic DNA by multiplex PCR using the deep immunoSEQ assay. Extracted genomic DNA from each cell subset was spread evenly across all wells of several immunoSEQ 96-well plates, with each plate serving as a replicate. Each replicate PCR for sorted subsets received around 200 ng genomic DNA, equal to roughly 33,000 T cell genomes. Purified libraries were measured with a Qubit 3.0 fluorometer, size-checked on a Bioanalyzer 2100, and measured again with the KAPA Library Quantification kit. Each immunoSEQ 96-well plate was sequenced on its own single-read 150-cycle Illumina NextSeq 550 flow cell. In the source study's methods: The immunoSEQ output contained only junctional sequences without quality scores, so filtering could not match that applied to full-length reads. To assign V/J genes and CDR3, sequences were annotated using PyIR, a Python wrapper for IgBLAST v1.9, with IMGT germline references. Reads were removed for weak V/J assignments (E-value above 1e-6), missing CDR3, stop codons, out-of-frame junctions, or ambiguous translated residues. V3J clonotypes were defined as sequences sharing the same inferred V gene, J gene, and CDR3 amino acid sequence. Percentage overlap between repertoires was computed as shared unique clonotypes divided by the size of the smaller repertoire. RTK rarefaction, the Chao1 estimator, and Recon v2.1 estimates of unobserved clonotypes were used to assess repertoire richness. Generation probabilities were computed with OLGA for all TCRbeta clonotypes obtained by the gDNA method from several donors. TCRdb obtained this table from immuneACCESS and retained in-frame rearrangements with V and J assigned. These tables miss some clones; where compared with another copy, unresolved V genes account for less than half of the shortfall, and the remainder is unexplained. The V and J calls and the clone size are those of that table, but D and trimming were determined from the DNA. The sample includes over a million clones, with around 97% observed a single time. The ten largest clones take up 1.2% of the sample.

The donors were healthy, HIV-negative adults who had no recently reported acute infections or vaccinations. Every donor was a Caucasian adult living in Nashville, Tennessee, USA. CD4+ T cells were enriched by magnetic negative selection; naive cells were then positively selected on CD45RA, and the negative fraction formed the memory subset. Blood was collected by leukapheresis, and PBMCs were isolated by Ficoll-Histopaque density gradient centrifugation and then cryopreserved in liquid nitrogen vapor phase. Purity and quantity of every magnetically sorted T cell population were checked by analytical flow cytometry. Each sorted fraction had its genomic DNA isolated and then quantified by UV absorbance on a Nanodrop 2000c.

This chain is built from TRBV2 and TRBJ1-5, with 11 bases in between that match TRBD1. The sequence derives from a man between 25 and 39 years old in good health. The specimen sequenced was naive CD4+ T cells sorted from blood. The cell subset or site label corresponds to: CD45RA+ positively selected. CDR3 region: CASSRDRGMEPQHF. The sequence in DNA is TGTGCCAGCAGCCGGGACAGGGGGATGGAGCCCCAGCATTTT.